These T cell receptor beta chains were read from a single sample in a study of blood T cell repertoires in COVID-19. Produced via immunoSEQ multiplex PCR; TCRdb's table is partial and in-frame only. Of around 170,000 clones detected, over 75% appear once; the ten largest clones hold about 6.5%. Material: PBMCs or T cells enriched from blood (not recorded which). The receptors come from a woman aged 45-65 years who had recovered from COVID-19. The CDR3 runs from the conserved cysteine through the conserved F or W. A D gene is named only where the DNA matches it firmly. Size is stated for part of the rows, as once, few or many counts, or as a class when the clone is expanded.

>-|TRBV7-7|TRBJ2-5|TRBD1
CASSLEIAGGQGAAETQYF
TGTGCTAGCAGCTTAGAAATCGCTGGGGGACAGGGGGCTGCGGAGACCCAGTACTTC
>-|TRBV15|TRBJ2-3|-
CATSGASTDTQYF
TGTGCCACCAGCGGGGCTAGCACAGATACGCAGTATTTT
>-|TRBV29-1|TRBJ2-7|TRBD1
CSVRTGAYEQYF
TGCAGCGTGAGGACAGGTGCCTACGAGCAGTACTTC
>-|TRBV3-1/TRBV3-2|TRBJ2-5|-
CASSEKTGGQETQYF
TGTGCCAGCAGCGAAAAGACCGGGGGCCAAGAGACCCAGTACTTC
>-|TRBV6-1|TRBJ2-2|TRBD2
CASSELAGGPRLGRNTGELFF
TGTGCCAGCAGTGAACTAGCGGGAGGGCCAAGGCTGGGTAGGAACACCGGGGAGCTGTTTTTT
>-|TRBV14|TRBJ2-1|-
CASSQVERSEQFF
TGTGCCAGCAGCCAAGTCGAGCGGTCAGAGCAGTTCTTC
>few|TRBV19|TRBJ2-1|TRBD2
CASSNPSWLAGAIEQFF
TGTGCCAGTAGTAACCCAAGTTGGCTAGCGGGAGCAATTGAGCAGTTCTTC
>-|TRBV4-3|TRBJ2-2|-
CASSQGVDGQSPNTGELFF
TGCGCCAGCAGCCAAGGAGTAGACGGACAGTCACCAAACACCGGGGAGCTGTTTTTT
>many|TRBV11-3|TRBJ1-1|-
CASSSGGRTEAFF
TGTGCCAGCAGCTCCGGGGGGCGGACTGAAGCTTTCTTT
>-|TRBV28|TRBJ2-2|TRBD1
CASRGTGERNGELFF
TGTGCCAGCAGAGGGACAGGGGAACGAAACGGGGAGCTGTTTTTT
>few|TRBV7-9|TRBJ2-7|-
CASSPGYTINDEQYF
TGTGCCAGCAGTCCGGGGTACACCATTAACGACGAGCAGTACTTC
>-|TRBV7-2|TRBJ1-2|-
CASSSGGAYGYTF
TGTGCCAGCAGCTCGGGAGGGGCTTATGGCTACACCTTC
>-|TRBV28|TRBJ1-2|TRBD1
CASSSHGTGNLYGYTF
TGTGCCAGCAGTTCCCACGGGACAGGCAATTTATATGGCTACACCTTC
>-|TRBV6-2/TRBV6-3|TRBJ2-1|TRBD2
CASSYGTRGAYNEQFF
TGTGCCAGCAGTTACGGGACTAGGGGGGCCTACAATGAGCAGTTCTTC
>-|TRBV6-5|TRBJ1-4|-
CASSGVWDEKLFF
TGTGCCAGCTCGGGGGTATGGGATGAAAAACTGTTTTTT
>few|TRBV11-3|TRBJ2-1|-
CASSSGTNYNEQFF
TGTGCCAGCAGCTCGGGTACCAACTACAATGAGCAGTTCTTC
>-|TRBV2|TRBJ2-7|TRBD1
CATMLPRDRGPEQYF
TGTGCCACCATGCTACCCCGGGACAGGGGGCCCGAGCAGTACTTC
>-|TRBV6-2/TRBV6-3|TRBJ2-6|-
CASSFLLSGANVLTF
TGTGCCAGCAGTTTCCTTCTTTCCGGGGCCAACGTCCTGACTTTC
>-|TRBV7-9|TRBJ2-5|TRBD1
CASSLDPPGQERVKTQYF
TGTGCCAGCAGCTTGGATCCGCCGGGACAGGAGAGGGTAAAGACCCAGTACTTC
>-|TRBV6-5|TRBJ2-7|TRBD2
CASILAGGNEQYF
TGTGCCAGCATACTAGCGGGAGGGAACGAGCAGTACTTC
>-|TRBV7-2|TRBJ1-4|TRBD1
CASSLVVQGEEKLFF
TGTGCCAGCAGCCTTGTGGTACAGGGGGAAGAAAAACTGTTTTTT
>few|TRBV19|TRBJ2-7|TRBD2
CASSIGGAGGPHEQYF
TGTGCCAGTAGTATAGGTGGAGCGGGAGGGCCCCACGAGCAGTACTTC
>-|TRBV7-3|TRBJ1-1|-
CASSPGMGNTEAFF
TGTGCCAGCAGCCCAGGGATGGGGAACACTGAAGCTTTCTTT
>-|TRBV29-1|TRBJ2-3|TRBD2
CSAKRPTSGPTDTQYF
TGCAGCGCTAAACGACCGACTAGCGGACCCACAGATACGCAGTATTTT
>-|TRBV5-4|TRBJ1-3|TRBD1
CASSTTGGFGNTIYF
TGTGCCAGCAGCACGACAGGGGGCTTTGGAAACACCATATATTTT
>-|TRBV11-3|TRBJ2-6|-
CATRRRDSGANVLTF
TGTGCCACCAGACGACGGGACTCTGGGGCCAACGTCCTGACTTTC
>few|TRBV28|TRBJ1-2|TRBD1
CASMGTGPYGYTF
TGTGCCAGCATGGGGACAGGACCCTATGGCTACACCTTC
>-|TRBV5-4|TRBJ1-3|-
CASSLLREDGNTIYF
TGTGCCAGCAGCCTGCTCAGGGAGGATGGAAACACCATATATTTT
>-|TRBV19|TRBJ1-1|TRBD1
CASTDRGRAEAFF
TGTGCCAGTACAGACAGGGGTAGGGCTGAAGCTTTCTTT
>-|TRBV29-1|TRBJ2-1|TRBD2
CSVGWRESDEQFF
TGCAGCGTTGGGTGGCGGGAGAGCGATGAGCAGTTCTTC
>-|TRBV7-9|TRBJ2-1|TRBD2
CASSLGGVSGRADEQFF
TGTGCCAGCAGCTTAGGAGGTGTTAGCGGGAGGGCCGATGAGCAGTTCTTC
>-|TRBV7-3|TRBJ1-5|-
CASSLSVQGLRRPQHF
TGTGCCAGCAGCTTATCCGTTCAGGGGCTTAGGAGGCCCCAGCATTTT
>-|TRBV30|TRBJ1-2|-
CAWGRWSEAYYGYTF
TGTGCCTGGGGTAGGTGGAGTGAGGCCTACTATGGCTACACCTTC
>-|TRBV5-8|TRBJ2-3|-
CASSLDVTPSTDTQYF
TGTGCCAGCAGCTTGGATGTTACACCTAGCACAGATACGCAGTATTTT
>once|TRBV5-4|TRBJ2-1|TRBD2
CASSSRGRWNEQFF
TGTGCCAGCAGCTCCCGCGGGAGGTGGAATGAGCAGTTCTTC
>-|TRBV7-8|TRBJ2-3|TRBD2
CASSRGAGGTDTQYF
TGTGCCAGCAGCCGAGGGGCGGGAGGGACAGATACGCAGTATTTT
>few|TRBV9|TRBJ2-1|-
CASSVEWGRNNEQFF
TGTGCCAGCAGCGTAGAGTGGGGGCGGAACAATGAGCAGTTCTTC
>-|TRBV29-1|TRBJ1-1|-
CSVALRGRNTEAFF
TGCAGCGTTGCCCTTAGGGGCCGAAACACTGAAGCTTTCTTT
>-|TRBV10-3|TRBJ2-3|TRBD2
CAISPGGLATSTDTQYF
TGTGCCATCAGCCCGGGGGGACTAGCGACGAGCACAGATACGCAGTATTTT
>-|TRBV18|TRBJ1-5|-
CASSPGGNQPQHF
TGTGCCAGCTCACCGGGGGGAAATCAGCCCCAGCATTTT
>once|TRBV5-8|TRBJ1-4|-
CASSFDRTGTNEKLFF
TGTGCCAGCAGCTTCGACAGGACTGGAACTAATGAAAAACTGTTTTTT
>-|TRBV11-3|TRBJ2-7|-
CASSLGEYSYEQYF
TGTGCCAGCAGCCTAGGAGAATACTCCTACGAGCAGTACTTC
>-|TRBV11-3|TRBJ1-4|-
CASSLDGQRTNEKLFF
TGTGCCAGCAGCTTAGATGGACAGAGAACTAATGAAAAACTGTTTTTT
>-|TRBV5-4|TRBJ2-1|-
CASSLGNTAGFYNEQFF
TGTGCCAGCAGCTTGGGGAATACGGCGGGATTCTACAATGAGCAGTTCTTC
>few|TRBV27|TRBJ2-7|TRBD1
CASSYRGPVDEQYF
TGTGCCAGCAGCTACAGGGGACCCGTGGACGAGCAGTACTTC
>-|TRBV4-3|TRBJ1-2|TRBD1
CASSHPGAGGGYTF
TGCGCCAGCAGCCACCCAGGCGCAGGGGGTGGCTACACCTTC
>-|TRBV30|TRBJ1-2|TRBD1
CAWSATGVYGYTF
TGTGCCTGGAGTGCTACAGGGGTCTATGGCTACACCTTC
>-|TRBV30|TRBJ2-1|-
CAWSVRMTNEQFF
TGTGCCTGGAGTGTACGAATGACAAATGAGCAGTTCTTC
>once|TRBV13|TRBJ1-6|-
CASRYGSSYNSPLHF
TGTGCCAGCAGGTATGGGAGCTCCTATAATTCACCCCTCCACTTT
>-|TRBV29-1|TRBJ1-2|-
CSVGGRDDGYTF
TGCAGCGTTGGCGGCAGGGATGATGGCTACACCTTC
>-|TRBV27|TRBJ2-1|TRBD2
CASGSYKTSGSGEQFF
TGTGCCAGCGGTAGTTACAAGACTAGCGGGAGTGGTGAGCAGTTCTTC
>-|TRBV5-8|TRBJ2-2|TRBD2
CASSPGLIANTGELFF
TGTGCCAGCAGCCCGGGACTAATAGCGAACACCGGGGAGCTGTTTTTT